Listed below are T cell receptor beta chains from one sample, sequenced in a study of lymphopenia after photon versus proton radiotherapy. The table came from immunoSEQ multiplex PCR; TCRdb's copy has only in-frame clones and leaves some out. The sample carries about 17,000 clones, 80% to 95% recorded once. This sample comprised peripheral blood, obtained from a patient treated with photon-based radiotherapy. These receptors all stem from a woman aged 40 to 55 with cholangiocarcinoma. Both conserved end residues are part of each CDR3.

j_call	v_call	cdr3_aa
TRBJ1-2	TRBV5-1	CASSLRGSTNYGYTF
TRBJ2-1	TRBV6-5	CASSTLWNEQFF
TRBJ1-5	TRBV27	CASSLFPYQPQHF
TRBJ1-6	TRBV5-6	CASSFESSPLHF
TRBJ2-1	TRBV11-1	CASSLAFTSGVNNEQFF
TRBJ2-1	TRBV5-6	CASSLSSSGAKRPNEQFF
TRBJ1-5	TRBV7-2	CASSLEPRQPQHF
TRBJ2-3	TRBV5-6	CASSFLGAATDTQYF
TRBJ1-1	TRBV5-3	CASSIRGAQNTEAFF
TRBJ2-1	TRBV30	CACRDRGYNEQFF
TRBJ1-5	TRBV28	CASSSGQGEQPQHF
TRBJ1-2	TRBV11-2	CASSLALRDYGYTF
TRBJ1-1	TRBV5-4	CASSSGQGDPEAFF
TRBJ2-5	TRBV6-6	CASSFGGATETQYF
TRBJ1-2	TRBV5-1	CASGNDNYGYTF
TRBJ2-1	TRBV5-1	CASSSGTSGVGVNEQFF
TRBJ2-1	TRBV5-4	CASSSPFDLAASYNEQFF
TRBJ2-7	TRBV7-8	CASSSREGLGNEQYF
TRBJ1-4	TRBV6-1	CASSAQGTNEKLFF
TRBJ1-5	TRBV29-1	CSVDLGPSQPQHF
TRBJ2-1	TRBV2	CASRARHEQFF
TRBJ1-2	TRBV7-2	CASSSMIYGYTF
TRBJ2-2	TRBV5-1	CASSLVVQGPAGELFF
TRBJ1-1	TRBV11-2	CASSLEKGRGTEAFF
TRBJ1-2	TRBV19	CASSIGVGTLYGYTF
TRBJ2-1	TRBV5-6	CASSFNPYNEQFF
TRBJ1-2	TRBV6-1	CASGQGLNGYTF
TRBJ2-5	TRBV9	CASSGTSGGETQYF
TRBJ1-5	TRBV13	CASSADRGNQPQHF
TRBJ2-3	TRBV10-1	CASSETGVGTDTQYF
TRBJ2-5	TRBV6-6	CASSLSGTKETQYF
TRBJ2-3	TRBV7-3	CASSLMGDTQYF
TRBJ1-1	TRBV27	CASSLGAGTEAFF
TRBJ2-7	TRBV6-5	CASSYSAGYYEQYF
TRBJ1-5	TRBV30	CAWSLSGNQPQHF
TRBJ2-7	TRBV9	CASSATDPYEQYF
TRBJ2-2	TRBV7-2	CASSLNGQGIPGELFF
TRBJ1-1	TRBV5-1	CASSDQGMGGTEAFF
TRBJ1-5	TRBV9	CASSVGDGQPQHF
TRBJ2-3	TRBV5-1	CASSLVVGTSGTDTQYF
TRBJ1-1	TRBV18	CASSPSGSSTGGRTEAFF
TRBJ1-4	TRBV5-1	CASSPKWQRGTTNEKLFF
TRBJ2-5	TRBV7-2	CASRAFGTGQETQYF
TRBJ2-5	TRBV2	CASRRDFRQETQYF
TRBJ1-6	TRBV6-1	CASRDRGSSPLHF
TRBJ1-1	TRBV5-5	CASTSRAQGTEAFF
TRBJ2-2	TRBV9	CASSVESAGELFF
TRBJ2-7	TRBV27	CASSHNQGYEQYF
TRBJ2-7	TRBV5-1	CASSLAYEQYF
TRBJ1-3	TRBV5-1	CASSLPPLGPESSGNTIYF
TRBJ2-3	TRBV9	CASSVDLSTDTQYF
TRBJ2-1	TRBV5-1	CASSLVAGNNEQFF